The 21 T cell receptor beta chains reported below all come from one sample, sequenced in a study of CD8 T cells in ankylosing spondylitis. Overall study results and limits: The study identified a TCR beta motif of under ten highly homologous variants that appeared characteristic of ankylosing spondylitis blood.

These receptors have no identified antigens. TCRdb ran MiXCR on the 5' RACE reads and lists one entry per CDR3 protein. The profile covers some 220,000 distinct CDR3 sequences, with about 7.3% appearing a single time and 14% taken by the ten largest. What was sequenced was blood, either unsorted or a sorted T cell fraction (not recorded which). Every receptor here comes from a male donor with ankylosing spondylitis.

This clonotype was counted ten times or more. The chain combines TRBV6-2 or TRBV6-3 with TRBJ1-6; D is uncertain. Germline CDR1 reads MNHEY; CDR2 reads SVGEGT. The V end was cut by 7 bases, the J end by 3 bases, with 13 bases between. This CDR3 is built from 15 residues. CDR3 DNA sequence: TGTGCCAGCATAGGAGGACCGAGCTATAATTCACCCCTCCACTTT. It codes for CASIGGPSYNSPLHF.

This clonotype was seen a few times. The rearrangement links TRBV20-1 to TRBJ2-1; 7 bases line up with TRBD2. Trimming cost V 3 bases and J 6 bases; bases outside gene matches: 14. Per germline, CDR1 DFQATT and CDR2 SNEGSKA (reference sequence). The CDR3 has 16 residues. The CDR3: CSARKGGGRVVNEQFF. CDR3 in DNA: TGCAGTGCTAGGAAGGGCGGCGGGAGAGTGGTCAATGAGCAGTTCTTC.

The chain combines TRBV6-2 or TRBV6-3 with TRBJ1-2, with D hard to call. CDR3 size: 14 residues. Germline V gene lookup returns CDR1 MNHEY and CDR2 SVGEGT. V lost 3 bases to trimming and J lost 4 bases, with 12 bases between them. CDR3 DNA: TGTGCCAGCAGTTATGCCAGCACCTTCTATGGCTACACCTTC. This gives the protein CASSYASTFYGYTF.

The table lists this clonotype with many counts. The J gene is TRBJ2-1, the V gene TRBV12-3 or TRBV12-4; no reliable D call. Trimming stripped 6 bases from V and 9 bases from J, with 15 bases between. The CDR3 spans 13 residues. CDR3 nucleotide sequence: TGTGCCAGCAGAGCCCCCCGGAGCGCTGAGCAGTTCTTC. This codes for CASRAPRSAEQFF.

In this sample, this clonotype turned up many times. The V and J genes are TRBV12-3 or TRBV12-4 and TRBJ1-2; 7 bases match TRBD1. J gave up 1 base and V 5 bases, and 22 bases lay outside the gene matches. This CDR3 has 20 residues. The chain's CDR3 is CASSNPQRTGALPLNYGYTF. CDR3 nucleotides: TGTGCCAGCAGTAACCCACAACGTACAGGGGCACTCCCACTTAACTATGGCTACACCTTC.

The table lists this clonotype with many counts. As DNA, the CDR3 is TGTGCCAGCAGACCGAGCGAGGACAATGAGCAGTTCTTC. This gives the protein CASRPSEDNEQFF. The rearrangement uses TRBV3-1 and TRBJ2-1; D is unclear. Germline V gene data show CDR1 as LGHDT and CDR2 as YNNKEL (reference sequence). The V end lost 6 bases, the J end lost 5 bases, and 11 bases lay between the germline ends. The CDR3 consists of 13 residues.

This clonotype was seen only a few times. The rearrangement uses TRBV5-6 and TRBJ1-1; D might be TRBD1 (5 bases). This CDR3 has 13 amino acids. The V end lost 3 bases, the J end lost 4 bases, and 10 bases lay between the germline ends. Germline CDR1 is SGHDT and CDR2 is YYEEEE. The CDR3 DNA reads TGTGCCAGCAGCTACCAGGGTTTCACTGAAGCTTTCTTT. Protein product: CASSYQGFTEAFF.

This clonotype was recorded at least ten times. This rearrangement joins TRBV19 to TRBJ2-2, with 8 bases that match TRBD1. The CDR3 covers 14 residues. J gave up 4 bases and V 6 bases, and 4 bases lay outside the gene matches. Germline values: CDR1 LNHDA, CDR2 SQIVND (reference sequence). The CDR3 DNA is TGTGCCAGTAGAGAGACAGGGGCCACCGGGGAGCTGTTTTTT. Translated, it gives CASRETGATGELFF.

This clonotype was detected ten times or more. The chain couples TRBV7-9 to TRBJ1-1; D unresolved. V lost 3 bases to trimming and J lost 6 bases, with 8 bases between them. Germline V lookup: CDR1 SEHNR, CDR2 FQNEAQ (reference sequence). The CDR3 has 12 residues. The DNA of the CDR3 is TGTGCCAGCAGCTTTCAGCCCTCTGAAGCTTTCTTT. Translating it yields CASSFQPSEAFF.

This clonotype was observed at least ten times. The chain couples TRBV5-1 to TRBJ2-2; 10 bases match TRBD2. Per germline, CDR1 SGHRS and CDR2 YFSETQ. This CDR3 is 18 amino acids long. The V segment lost 0 bases and the J segment 0 bases; nucleotides outside the gene matches: 5. CDR3: CASSLAFSGRTNTGELFF. CDR3 in DNA: TGCGCCAGCAGCTTGGCCTTTAGCGGGAGGACGAACACCGGGGAGCTGTTTTTT.

In its sample, this clonotype was seen many times. J is TRBJ2-2 and V is TRBV15; D unresolved. V was trimmed by 2 bases and J by 4 bases, leaving 8 bases between them. The CDR3 has 14 amino acids. Germline V gene lookup returns CDR1 LNHNV and CDR2 YYDKDF (reference sequence). CDR3 region: CATSRRHTTGELFF. In DNA form, the CDR3 reads TGTGCCACCAGCAGAAGACACACCACCGGGGAGCTGTTTTTT.

This clonotype was seen many times. The chain employs TRBV30 and TRBJ1-5, with D maybe TRBD1 (6 bases). CDR1 and CDR2 from the germline V gene are GTSNPN and SVGIG (reference sequence). Trimming took 4 bases from V and 3 from J, leaving 10 bases between them. CDR3 size: 13 residues. The CDR3 bases are TGTGCCTGGACGACAGGTATCAATCAGCCCCAGCATTTT. Translated, it gives CAWTTGINQPQHF. The full variable domain, rest sourced from reference TRBV30 and TRBJ1-5, is SQTIHQWPATLVQPVGSPLSLECTVEGTSNPNLYWYRQAAGRGLQLLFYSVGIGQISSEVPQNLSASRPQDRQFILSSKKLLLSDSGFYLCAWTTGINQPQHFGDGTRLSIL.

This clonotype was detected only a few times. The chain carries TRBV15 and TRBJ2-7; 9 nucleotides agree with TRBD1. The CDR3 consists of 15 residues. V lost 3 bases, J lost 3 bases, and 6 bases stayed unmatched. CDR1 and CDR2 (germline): LNHNV, YYDKDF (reference sequence). The CDR3 coding sequence is TGTGCCACCAGCAGGCATATGGACAGGGGCTACGAGCAGTACTTC. Translated: CATSRHMDRGYEQYF.

Only a few counts were recorded for this clonotype. V usage is TRBV10-2 and J usage is TRBJ2-1; D call uncertain. This CDR3 is built from 15 residues. The germline V gene has CDR1 WSHSY and CDR2 SAAADI. Trimming stripped 3 bases from V and 5 bases from J, with 14 bases between. Written as DNA, the CDR3 is TGCGCCAGCAGTGATTGGCCTAAGGGAAACAATGAGCAGTTCTTC. Residues: CASSDWPKGNNEQFF.

Only a few counts were recorded for this clonotype. The rearrangement uses TRBV4-1 and TRBJ2-5; D is perhaps TRBD1 or TRBD2 (5 bases each). V lost 0 bases and J 4 bases, leaving 12 bases between the germline ends. There are 15 residues in the CDR3. CDR1 MGHRA and CDR2 YSYEKL come from the germline V gene. The CDR3 bases are TGCGCCAGCAGCCAAGAGTGGATGGGGGTAGAGACCCAGTACTTC. It encodes CASSQEWMGVETQYF.

This clonotype was counted many times. The chain couples TRBV27 to TRBJ1-6, with D perhaps TRBD1 (6 bases). The germline gives CDR1 MNHEY, CDR2 SMNVEV (reference sequence). This CDR3 contains 13 residues. Trimming shortened V by 11 bases and J by 7 bases, and 15 bases separated the two germline ends. The CDR3 protein is CASQGIGNSPLHF. The CDR3 coding sequence is TGTGCCTCTCAGGGGATAGGAAATTCACCCCTCCACTTT.

The V gene is TRBV6-5, the J gene TRBJ2-7; maybe TRBD2 (5 bases). Germline V gene data show CDR1 as MNHEY and CDR2 as SVGAGI. Trimming pared 2 bases from V and 7 bases from J, leaving 9 bases between. CDR3 size: 12 residues. The CDR3 here is CASSYPSGEQYF. The DNA for the CDR3 is TGTGCCAGCAGTTACCCGAGCGGAGAGCAGTACTTC.

This clonotype was detected many times. This chain joins TRBV7-9 and TRBJ1-2, with TRBD1 matching 10 bases. This CDR3 comprises 15 residues. Germline lookup yields CDR1 SEHNR and CDR2 FQNEAQ (reference sequence). V lost 5 bases, J lost 8 bases, and 11 bases stayed unmatched. The CDR3 is CASSIGTGDYKGYTF. CDR3 nucleotide sequence: TGTGCCAGCAGCATTGGGACAGGGGATTATAAAGGCTACACCTTC.

This clonotype occurred many times. This rearrangement joins TRBV4-3 to TRBJ2-7; D is possibly TRBD1 (5 bases). The ends were cut back, 3 bases at V and 5 bases at J, with 17 bases in the middle. The germline CDR1 and CDR2 sequences are LGHNA and YSLEER. There are 15 residues in the CDR3. The CDR3 here is CASSHQGHRPNEQYF. For the CDR3, the DNA is TGCGCCAGCAGCCACCAAGGTCACAGGCCCAACGAGCAGTACTTC.

This clonotype was detected many times. The chain is built from TRBV10-3 and TRBJ2-4, with D possibly being TRBD1 or TRBD2 (5 bases each). Trimming removed 2 bases at V and 9 bases at J, with 17 bases between. The CDR3 totals 15 residues. Germline CDR1 reads ENHRY; CDR2 reads SYGVKD. The CDR3 nucleotides are TGTGCCATCAGTGAGCCCACGGGGCAGGGATCCATTCAGTACTTC. Residues: CAISEPTGQGSIQYF.

This clonotype was detected ten times or more. The chain is built from TRBV2 and TRBJ1-5; perhaps TRBD1 as D (5 bases). V was clipped by 0 bases and J by 7 bases, with 13 bases between them. CDR1 is SNHLY, CDR2 FYNNEI, per germline. The CDR3 sequence is 15 residues long. The CDR3 coding sequence is TGTGCCAGCAGTGAAGCGCTTCAGAGGGGACAGCCCCAGCATTTT. Protein sequence: CASSEALQRGQPQHF.